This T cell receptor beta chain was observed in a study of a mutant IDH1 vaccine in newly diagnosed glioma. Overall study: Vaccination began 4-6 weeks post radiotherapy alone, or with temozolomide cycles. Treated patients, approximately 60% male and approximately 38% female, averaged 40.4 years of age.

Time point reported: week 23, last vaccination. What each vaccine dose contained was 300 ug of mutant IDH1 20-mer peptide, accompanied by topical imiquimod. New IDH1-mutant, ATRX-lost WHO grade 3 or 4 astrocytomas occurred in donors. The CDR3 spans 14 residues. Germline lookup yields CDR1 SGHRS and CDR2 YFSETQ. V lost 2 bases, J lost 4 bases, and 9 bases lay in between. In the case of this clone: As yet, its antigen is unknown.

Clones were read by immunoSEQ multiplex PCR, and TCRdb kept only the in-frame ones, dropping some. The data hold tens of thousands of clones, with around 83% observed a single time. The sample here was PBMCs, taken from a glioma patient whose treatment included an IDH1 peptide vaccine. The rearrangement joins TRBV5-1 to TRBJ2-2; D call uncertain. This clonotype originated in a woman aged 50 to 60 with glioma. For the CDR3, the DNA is TGCGCCAGCAGCTTAGCAGCCAGCACCGGGGAGCTGTTTTTT. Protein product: CASSLAASTGELFF.